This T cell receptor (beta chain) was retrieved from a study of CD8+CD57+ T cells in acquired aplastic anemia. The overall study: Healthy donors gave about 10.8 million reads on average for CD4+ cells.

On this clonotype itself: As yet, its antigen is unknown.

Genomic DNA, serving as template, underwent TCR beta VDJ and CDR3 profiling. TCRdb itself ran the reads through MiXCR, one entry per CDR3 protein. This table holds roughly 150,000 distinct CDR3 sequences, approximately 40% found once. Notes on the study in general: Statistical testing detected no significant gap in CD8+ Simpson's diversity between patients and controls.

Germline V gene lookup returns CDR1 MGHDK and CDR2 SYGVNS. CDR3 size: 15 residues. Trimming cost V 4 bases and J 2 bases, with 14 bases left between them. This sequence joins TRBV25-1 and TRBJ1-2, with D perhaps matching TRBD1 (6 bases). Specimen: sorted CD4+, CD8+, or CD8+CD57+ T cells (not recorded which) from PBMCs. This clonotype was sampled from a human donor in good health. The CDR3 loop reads CASSGNREGNYGYTF. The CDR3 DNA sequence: TGTGCCAGCAGTGGCAACAGGGAGGGAAACTATGGCTACACCTTC.